What follows is one T cell receptor beta chain and its context. Antigen: not known. This entry is derived from a study of T cell repertoires in cytomegalovirus infection. This CDR3 is 15 amino acids long. The germline V gene encodes CDR1 PRHDT and CDR2 FYEKMQ (reference sequence). The V end lost 5 bases, the J end lost 0 bases, and 10 bases lay between the germline ends. TCRdb recomputed calls from the reads with MiXCR, one row per CDR3 protein. The table records about 770,000 distinct CDR3 sequences, about 28% of them present only once. The chain combines TRBV13 with TRBJ1-4; D not certain. The sequencing here drew on cultured CD8+ T cells from PBMCs, taken from culture after CMV antigen stimulation. The origin of this receptor is a human donor in good health (CMV status not recorded). Some clones in this sample may be carry-over from other donors' samples. CDR3 loop: CASSPAPATNEKLFF. Here the CDR3 DNA reads TGTGCCAGCAGCCCCGCCCCCGCAACTAATGAAAAACTGTTTTTT.